This T cell receptor beta chain is from a study of CD4 T cells in relation to SARS-CoV-2 and coronaviruses. As for this clone: What it binds is not known.

The CDR3 is made up of 17 amino acids. V gave up 4 bases and J gave up 5 bases; unmatched junction bases: 15. Germline V CDR1 and CDR2: MNHEY, SVGEGT. Study-level findings and limits: The cross-reactivity analysis covered only spike protein, not other viral proteins.

Generated by immunoSEQ multiplex PCR, the TCRdb table keeps only in-frame clones and is missing some. The data contain fewer than 45,000 clones, over 75% of them singletons. The sample consisted of naive CD4+ T cells from PBMCs, cultured in vitro. Documented subset: naive CD4+ T cells isolated by negative enrichment. This clonotype originated in an adult with COVID-19. V is TRBV6-2 or TRBV6-3 and J is TRBJ1-1; 8 bases are a match to TRBD1. CDR3 sequence (DNA): TGTGCCAGCAGTTTTACAGGGGGAGTACACCCGGGTACTGAAGCTTTCTTT. Translating it yields CASSFTGGVHPGTEAFF.